This record concerns one T cell receptor (beta chain) sequence. The junction departs from germline at one end; a sequencing error may be responsible. The CDR3 extends over 14 amino acids. Germline CDR1 is MDHEN and CDR2 is SYDVKM. The data were obtained in a study of T cells in Graves' hyperthyroidism and ophthalmopathy. Amplification of TCR beta CDR3 regions was performed using RNA transcripts as template. HTBI primers were employed in a first-round RT-PCR of the TCR CDR3. TCRdb reprocessed the multiplex PCR reads with MiXCR, giving one entry per CDR3 protein. The sample includes 250,000 to 350,000 distinct CDR3 sequences, 22% of them seen just once.

The rearrangement links TRBV28 to TRBJ1-2; D is perhaps TRBD1 (6 bases). The sequencing input was blood. This clonotype originated in a young man with Graves' ophthalmopathy. CDR3 protein: CAGSLWEQGRGYTF. In DNA form, the CDR3 reads TGTGCCGGCAGTTTATGGGAACAGGGACGGGGCTACACCTTC.